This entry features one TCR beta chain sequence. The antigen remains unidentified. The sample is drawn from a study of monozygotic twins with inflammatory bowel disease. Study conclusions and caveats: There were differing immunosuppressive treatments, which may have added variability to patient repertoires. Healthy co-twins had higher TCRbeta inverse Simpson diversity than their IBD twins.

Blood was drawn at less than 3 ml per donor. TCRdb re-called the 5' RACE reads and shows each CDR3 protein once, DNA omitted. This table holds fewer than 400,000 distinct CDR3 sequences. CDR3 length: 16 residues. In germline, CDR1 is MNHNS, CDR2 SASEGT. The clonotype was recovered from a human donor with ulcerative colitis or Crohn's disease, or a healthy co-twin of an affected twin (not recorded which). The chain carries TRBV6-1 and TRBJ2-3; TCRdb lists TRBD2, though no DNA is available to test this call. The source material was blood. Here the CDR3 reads CASSGSSGAPTDTQYF.